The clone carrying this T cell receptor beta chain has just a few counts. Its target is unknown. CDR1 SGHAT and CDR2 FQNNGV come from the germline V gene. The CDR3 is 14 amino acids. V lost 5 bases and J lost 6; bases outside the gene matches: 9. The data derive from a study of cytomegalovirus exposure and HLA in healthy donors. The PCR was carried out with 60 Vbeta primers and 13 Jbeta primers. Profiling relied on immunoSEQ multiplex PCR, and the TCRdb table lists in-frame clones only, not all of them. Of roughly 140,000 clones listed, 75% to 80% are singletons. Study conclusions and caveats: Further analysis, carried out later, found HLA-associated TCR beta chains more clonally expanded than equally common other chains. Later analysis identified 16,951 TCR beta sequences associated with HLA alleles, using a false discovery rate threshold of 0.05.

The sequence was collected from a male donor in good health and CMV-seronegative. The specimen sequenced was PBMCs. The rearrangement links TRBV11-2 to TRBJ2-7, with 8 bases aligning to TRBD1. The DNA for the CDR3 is TGTGCCAGCAGCCTGCAGACAGGGGTGAGCGAGCAGTACTTC. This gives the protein CASSLQTGVSEQYF.